The 6 T cell receptor beta chains listed next were all sequenced from one sample in a study of shared clonotypes between healthy human individuals. Profiled with immunoSEQ multiplex PCR; TCRdb holds only in-frame clones, not every one. The sample holds roughly 1,100,000 clones, 65% to 80% seen once. The sample was memory CD4+ T cells sorted from blood. Subset of the sample: CD45RA-negative fraction. The receptors here all came from a man in his late teens or twenties in good health.

This clone has ten or more counts. J is TRBJ1-3 and V is TRBV4-1; D is unclear. The V end was cut by 2 bases, the J end by 1 base, with 15 bases between. Germline V lookup: CDR1 MGHRA, CDR2 YSYEKL. The CDR3 spans 17 residues. In DNA form, the CDR3 reads TGCGCCAGCAGCCAACGCGGTCGGGCAGGATCTGGAAACACCATATATTTT. This translates into CASSQRGRAGSGNTIYF.

The chain uses TRBV6-6 and TRBJ1-1, with D possibly being TRBD1 (6 bases). Germline lookup yields CDR1 MNHNY and CDR2 SVGAGI (reference sequence). The ends were cut back, 8 bases at V and 2 bases at J, with 21 bases in the middle. The CDR3 covers 16 residues. The CDR3: CASPSSQGPLNTEAFF. CDR3 coding DNA: TGTGCCAGCCCCTCCTCCCAGGGGCCACTAAACACTGAAGCTTTCTTT.

This clone has just a few counts. V usage is TRBV5-6 and J usage is TRBJ2-2, with TRBD2 as a possible D gene (5 bases). Per germline, CDR1 SGHDT and CDR2 YYEEEE. The CDR3 totals 16 residues. Deletions cut 1 base from V and 3 bases from J, with 13 bases between. The CDR3 sequence: CASSLFRTLHTGELFF. In nucleotides, the CDR3 is TGTGCCAGCAGCTTGTTTCGGACTCTTCACACCGGGGAGCTGTTTTTT.

This sequence joins TRBV15 and TRBJ2-5; D may be TRBD2 (5 bases). Germline V gives CDR1 LNHNV, CDR2 YYDKDF (reference sequence). The length of the CDR3 is 13 residues. V was trimmed by 0 bases and J by 3 bases, leaving 5 bases between them. This chain's CDR3 is CATSRDGEETQYF. The CDR3 DNA reads TGTGCCACCAGCAGAGACGGGGAAGAGACCCAGTACTTC.

V gene TRBV4-3 combines with J gene TRBJ2-7; D perhaps matches TRBD2 (6 bases). This CDR3 is built from 15 residues. In germline, CDR1 is LGHNA, CDR2 YSLEER. The V end was cut by 4 bases, the J end by 1 base, with 14 bases between. The CDR3, as DNA: TGCGCCAGCAGCCCCTCGGAGGGGCCATCCTACGAGCAGTACTTC. Its protein is CASSPSEGPSYEQYF.

This clone occurred many times. The chain joins TRBV30 to TRBJ1-6, with unresolved D. Trimming left V 2 bases short and J 10 bases short, with 21 bases between. The CDR3 has 16 residues. Per the germline V gene, CDR1 is GTSNPN and CDR2 is SVGIG (reference sequence). DNA of the CDR3: TGTGCCTGGAGTCGAGACAACCACCTCGTAGGATCACCCCTCCACTTT. Protein sequence: CAWSRDNHLVGSPLHF.